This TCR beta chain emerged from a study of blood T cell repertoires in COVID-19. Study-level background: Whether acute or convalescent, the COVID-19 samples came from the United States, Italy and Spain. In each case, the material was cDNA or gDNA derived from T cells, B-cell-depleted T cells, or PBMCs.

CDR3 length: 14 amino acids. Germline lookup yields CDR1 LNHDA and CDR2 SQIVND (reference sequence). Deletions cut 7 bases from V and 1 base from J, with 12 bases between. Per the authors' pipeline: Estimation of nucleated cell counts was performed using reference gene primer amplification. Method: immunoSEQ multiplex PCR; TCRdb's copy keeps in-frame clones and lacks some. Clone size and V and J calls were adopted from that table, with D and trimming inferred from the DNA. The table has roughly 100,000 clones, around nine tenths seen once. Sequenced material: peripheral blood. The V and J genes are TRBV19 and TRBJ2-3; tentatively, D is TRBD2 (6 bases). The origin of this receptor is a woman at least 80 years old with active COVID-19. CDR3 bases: TGTGCCAGTAAGTCCGGGAGAGGCACAGATACGCAGTATTTT. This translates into CASKSGRGTDTQYF.